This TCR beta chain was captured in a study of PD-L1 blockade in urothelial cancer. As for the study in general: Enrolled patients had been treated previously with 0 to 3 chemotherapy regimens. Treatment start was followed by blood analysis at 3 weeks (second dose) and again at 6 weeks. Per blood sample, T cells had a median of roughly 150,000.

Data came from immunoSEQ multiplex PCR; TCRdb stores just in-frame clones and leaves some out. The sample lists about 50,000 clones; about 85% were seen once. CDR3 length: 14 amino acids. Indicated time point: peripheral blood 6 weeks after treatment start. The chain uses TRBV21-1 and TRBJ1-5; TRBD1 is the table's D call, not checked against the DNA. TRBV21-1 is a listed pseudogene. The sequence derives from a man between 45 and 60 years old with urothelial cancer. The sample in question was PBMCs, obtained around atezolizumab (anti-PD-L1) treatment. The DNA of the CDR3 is TGTGCCAGCAGCCCCCGGACAGGGTTTAGGCCCCAGCATTTT. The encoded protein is CASSPRTGFRPQHF.